This passage covers 21 T cell receptor beta chains from one sample sequenced in a study of shared T cell receptors in the human thymus. TCRdb's copy holds only in-frame clones and misses some; the assay was immunoSEQ multiplex PCR. The repertoire includes about 710,000 clones, 80% to 90% of them detected once, and 0.0094% sits in the top ten. A further study also used this sample, focusing on human thymus T cells.

Specimen: thymocytes. These receptors came from a boy in the first two years of life with a congenital heart defect.

This clone appeared a single time. V usage is TRBV28 and J usage is TRBJ1-3; perhaps TRBD1 as D (5 bases). Trimming shortened V by 8 bases and J by 7 bases, and 21 bases separated the two germline ends. The CDR3 is 15 residues long. Germline V gene sequence: CDR1 MDHEN, CDR2 SYDVKM. The CDR3 DNA follows: TGTGCCAGCTTAGAACCGGGGCCGGGGGGGAACACCATATATTTT. Translated: CASLEPGPGGNTIYF.

The chain uses TRBV6-1 and TRBJ2-7; a possible D gene is TRBD2 (6 bases). Germline loops: CDR1 MNHNS, CDR2 SASEGT. There are 18 residues in the CDR3. V shed 2 bases and J shed 2 bases, with 22 bases lying between them. The CDR3 sequence is CASSENGGSGVSTYEQYF. The CDR3 DNA is TGTGCCAGCAGTGAAAATGGAGGGAGTGGGGTCTCGACCTACGAGCAGTACTTC.

J is TRBJ1-1 and V is TRBV29-1; possible D gene TRBD1, 6 bases. Germline V gene data show CDR1 as SQVTM and CDR2 as ANQGSEA. The CDR3 runs 14 residues. Trimming took 6 bases from V and 7 from J, leaving 21 bases between them. CDR3 bases: TGCAGCGTAAAGAAACAGGGTGGATACGGTGAAGCTTTCTTT. Translation gives CSVKKQGGYGEAFF.

This clone was counted once. The chain has TRBV6-1 and TRBJ1-1; tentatively, D is TRBD1 (5 bases). From germline, CDR1 is MNHNS and CDR2 SASEGT. The CDR3 runs to 12 residues. V was trimmed by 6 bases and J by 3 bases, leaving 8 bases between them. The CDR3 DNA reads TGTGCCAGCAGCGGGGACTACACTGAAGCTTTCTTT. This translates into CASSGDYTEAFF.

A few counts support this clone. This chain uses TRBV19 with TRBJ1-2; D unclear. V was pared by 4 bases and J by 10 bases, with 22 bases between. Germline V gene data show CDR1 as LNHDA and CDR2 as SQIVND (reference sequence). The CDR3 contains 15 residues. In DNA form, the CDR3 reads TGTGCCAGTAGTACAAGGCGGGATGCGGTAAAAGTCTACACCTTC. It translates to CASSTRRDAVKVYTF.

The J gene is TRBJ1-2, the V gene TRBV19; D unresolved. Trimming shortened V by 7 bases and J by 5 bases, and 20 bases separated the two germline ends. The CDR3 contains 15 residues. The germline gives CDR1 LNHDA, CDR2 SQIVND (reference sequence). The CDR3 sequence is CASTNQIAGIYGYTF. In nucleotides, the CDR3 is TGTGCCAGTACCAACCAAATAGCCGGAATATATGGCTACACCTTC.

This clone was seen a few times. J is TRBJ1-3 and V is TRBV10-3; D not resolved. The CDR3 extends over 14 amino acids. Germline V gene data show CDR1 as ENHRY and CDR2 as SYGVKD. V was trimmed by 6 bases and J by 9 bases, leaving 18 bases between them. The CDR3 loop reads CAISVDPEGSTIYF. CDR3 DNA sequence: TGTGCCATCAGCGTCGACCCGGAGGGTAGCACCATATATTTT.

V is TRBV10-1 and J is TRBJ1-1, with 9 nucleotides matching TRBD1. The CDR3 sequence is 14 residues long. CDR1 and CDR2 from the germline V gene are WNHNN and SYGVQD (reference sequence). V shed 3 bases, J shed 5 bases, and the junction held 4 bases outside the gene matches. For the CDR3, the DNA is TGCGCCAGCAGTGAAACCGGGACAGGGACTGAAGCTTTCTTT. This codes for CASSETGTGTEAFF.

This clone is a singleton in its sample. Its ends do not fully match the called genes, so a read error is possible. This chain connects TRBV5-6 to TRBJ2-3, with 8 bases identical to TRBD1. Germline V lookup: CDR1 SGHDT, CDR2 YYEEEE. This CDR3 has 13 amino acids. CDR3 nucleotides: TGTGCCAGCAGCTTGAGAGGTGGGACAGGCAGAGTTTTT. Amino acids: CASSLRGGTGRVF.

The gene calls are TRBV2 and TRBJ2-7, with 9 bases fitting TRBD1. The CDR3 sequence is 15 residues long. Germline V CDR1 and CDR2: SNHLY, FYNNEI. The ends lost 3 bases at V and 4 bases at J; junction bases unmatched: 7. CDR3 sequence: CASSDQGQGGYEQYF. The CDR3 DNA sequence: TGTGCCAGCAGTGATCAGGGACAGGGAGGATACGAGCAGTACTTC.

This clone was detected once. The genes are TRBV7-2 and TRBJ1-2; 7 bases are shared with TRBD1. The CDR3 sequence is 13 residues long. With V trimmed by 5 bases and J by 6 bases, 6 bases remained unmatched. CDR1 SGHTA and CDR2 FQGNSA come from the germline V gene. CDR3 loop: CASSRTGANGYTF. CDR3 coding DNA: TGTGCCAGCAGCCGAACAGGGGCGAATGGCTACACCTTC.

The V and J genes are TRBV4-3 and TRBJ1-1; no clear D. Trimming took off 0 bases at V and 1 base at J, with 12 bases between the two ends. This CDR3 region has 16 residues. Germline CDR1 LGHNA, CDR2 YSLEER. The CDR3 sequence: CASSQDRDSRNTEAFF. The CDR3 nucleotides are TGCGCCAGCAGCCAAGATCGAGATTCGAGGAACACTGAAGCTTTCTTT.

The chain recombines TRBV27 with TRBJ2-7, with no clear D. Germline loops: CDR1 MNHEY, CDR2 SMNVEV (reference sequence). The CDR3 runs to 14 residues. Trimming cost V 2 bases and J 4 bases, with 12 bases left between them. CDR3 amino acids: CASSLVSDGYEQYF. The CDR3 nucleotides read TGTGCCAGCAGTTTAGTGTCCGACGGGTACGAGCAGTACTTC.

The chain couples TRBV10-1 to TRBJ1-1, with D perhaps TRBD1 (5 bases). The length of the CDR3 is 13 residues. Trimming removed 7 bases from V and 5 bases from J, with 14 bases in between. CDR1 is WNHNN, CDR2 SYGVQD, per germline (reference sequence). CDR3 region: CASTLQGYTEAFF. The CDR3 bases are TGCGCCAGCACCTTGCAGGGTTATACTGAAGCTTTCTTT.

CDR3 region: CASSQDKGADGNTIYF. The CDR3 DNA reads as TGTGCCAGCAGCCAAGATAAAGGGGCGGATGGAAACACCATATATTTT. V gene TRBV4-2 combines with J gene TRBJ1-3, with D maybe TRBD1 (5 bases). The V end lost 0 bases, the J end lost 3 bases, and 12 bases lay between the germline ends. Germline V gives CDR1 LGHNA, CDR2 YNFKEQ. CDR3 size: 16 residues.

V gene TRBV10-2 combines with J gene TRBJ2-6, with TRBD1 matching 10 bases. Unmatched junction bases numbered 9, after V lost 4 bases and J lost 3 bases. In germline, CDR1 is WSHSY, CDR2 SAAADI. The length of the CDR3 is 18 residues. CDR3 coding DNA: TGCGCCAGCAGTGTAATAAGGGACAGGGGCGATGGGGCCAACGTCCTGACTTTC. Protein: CASSVIRDRGDGANVLTF.

This clone was detected once. The V call is TRBV9, the J call TRBJ1-2, with D perhaps matching TRBD1 (6 bases). Germline values: CDR1 SGDLS, CDR2 YYNGEE. Trimming stripped 3 bases from V and 4 bases from J, with 28 bases between. This CDR3 contains 19 residues. CDR3: CASSAASRDTKDQAYGYTF. The CDR3 DNA follows: TGTGCCAGCAGCGCCGCCTCGAGGGACACAAAAGACCAAGCCTATGGCTACACCTTC.

V usage is TRBV25-1 and J usage is TRBJ2-1, with 9 bases identical to TRBD1. CDR1 is MGHDK, CDR2 SYGVNS, per germline. V lost 2 bases and J lost 1; bases outside the gene matches: 3. This CDR3 spans 16 amino acids. The CDR3 nucleotides read TGTGCCAGCAGTGAACACAGGGGGCGGTCCTACAATGAGCAGTTCTTC. Translated: CASSEHRGRSYNEQFF.

The rearrangement links TRBV27 to TRBJ1-2; TRBD1 matches at 8 bases. Trimming at V came to 5 bases and at J to 0 bases, leaving 14 bases not matched to a gene. The V gene's germline CDR1 is MNHEY and CDR2 SMNVEV (reference sequence). CDR3 length: 18 residues. CDR3 DNA sequence: TGTGCCAGCAGTCAACGGCTCGGGACAGGAGGAGCTAACTATGGCTACACCTTC. It translates to CASSQRLGTGGANYGYTF.

There are a few counts of this clone. The chain employs TRBV28 and TRBJ1-5; D remains ambiguous. Per germline, CDR1 MDHEN and CDR2 SYDVKM. Between the trimmed V and J ends, which lost 5 bases and 2 bases, there was a span of 13 bases. This CDR3 is built from 15 residues. The CDR3 region is CASSPHLSRNQPQHF. CDR3 DNA sequence: TGTGCCAGCAGTCCCCACTTGTCTCGCAATCAGCCCCAGCATTTT.

V and J are TRBV7-9 and TRBJ1-1; D might be TRBD1 (5 bases). Trimming took off 6 bases at V and 1 base at J, with 18 bases between the two ends. This CDR3 contains 16 residues. Looked up from germline, CDR1 is SEHNR and CDR2 is FQNEAQ (reference sequence). Here the CDR3 reads CASRPTGQDQNTEAFF. The CDR3 DNA reads TGTGCCAGCAGGCCTACTGGACAAGACCAGAACACTGAAGCTTTCTTT.